This paragraph reports one T cell receptor (beta chain). What it recognizes is unknown. The table came from immunoSEQ multiplex PCR; TCRdb's copy has only in-frame clones and leaves some out. Altogether under 80,000 clones are present, over 75% being singletons, with the ten largest covering about 0.49%. Peripheral blood came from all dose cohorts at three timepoints. The data originate from a study of OX40 agonist ivuxolimab in advanced cancers. Study-level points and caveats: Also showing low normalized T-cell clonal expansion were some of the nonresponders. The study did not work out the antigen specificity of the expanded peripheral T cells.

This clonotype originated in an adult with an advanced solid tumor such as melanoma, head and neck, liver or kidney cancer. Sequences were derived from CD4+ or CD8+ T cells sorted from blood, sampled in a trial of the OX40 agonist ivuxolimab.

The CDR3 protein is CASSLGTGGYEQYF. The CDR3 DNA reads TGTGCCAGCAGCCTGGGGACAGGTGGCTACGAGCAGTACTTC. The chain has TRBV11-3 and TRBJ2-7, with 8 bases matching TRBD1. Germline values: CDR1 SGHNT, CDR2 YENEEA. V was clipped by 5 bases and J by 3 bases; unmatched bases: 6. This CDR3 is 14 amino acids long.